The clone carrying this T cell receptor (beta chain) was seen only once. Using immunoSEQ multiplex PCR, the repertoire was profiled, and TCRdb retains in-frame clones only, with some absent. The sample holds roughly 200,000 clones, approximately 92% seen once. The data belong to a study of blood T cell repertoires in COVID-19. Study-level information: Acute-phase and convalescent COVID-19 samples originated in the United States, Italy and Spain. In each case, the material was cDNA or gDNA derived from T cells, B-cell-depleted T cells, or PBMCs.

Cohort placement rested on clinical history that participants reported themselves. The specimen was PBMCs or T cells enriched from blood (not recorded which). The receptor comes from a woman between 40 and 50 years old with acute COVID-19.

The CDR3 sequence: CASSVWGDNEQFF. The CDR3, as DNA: TGTGCCAGCAGCGTATGGGGGGACAATGAGCAGTTCTTC. The gene calls are TRBV9 and TRBJ2-1, with a possible D match to TRBD2 (6 bases). The CDR3 is made up of 13 amino acids. Per germline, CDR1 SGDLS and CDR2 YYNGEE. Trimming took off 1 base at V and 5 bases at J, with 7 bases between the two ends.